This entry lists 10 T cell receptor beta chains sequenced from one sample in a study of CXCR3-negative and CXCR3-positive naive CD8 T cells. General study results and limits: Comparison of naive cells showed more hydrophobic TRB CDR3s in CXCR3-positive than in CXCR3-negative naive cells.

Their cognate antigens are unknown. Preparation of TRB cDNA libraries relied on 5' RACE carrying UMI labels. TCRdb reprocessed the 5' RACE reads and keeps a single row for each CDR3 protein, giving no DNA. This sample contains around 150,000 distinct CDR3 sequences. Sequenced sample: naive CXCR3+ CD8+ T cells from blood. Subset given: CD45RO-CCR7+CD27+CD95- naive CD8+ T cells expressing CXCR3 (TNR3+). Receptors originate from a human donor in good health. Some clones in this sample may be carry-over from other donors' samples.

The J gene is TRBJ1-2, the V gene TRBV5-5; there is no DNA to check the TCRdb D call of TRBD1. The germline V gene encodes CDR1 SGHKS and CDR2 YYEKEE (reference sequence). The CDR3 covers 14 residues. CDR3 sequence reads: CASSLGTGSWGYTF.

The chain employs TRBV9 and TRBJ2-1; TCRdb lists TRBD2, though no DNA is available to test this call. Germline assignment: CDR1 SGDLS and CDR2 YYNGEE. CDR3 size: 13 residues. CDR3 in amino acids: CASSYGGAGEQFF. Variable domain in full (rest from reference TRBV9 and TRBJ2-1): DSGVTQTPKHLITATGQRVTLRCSPRSGDLSVYWYQQSLDQGLQFLIQYYNGEERAKGNILERFSAQQFPDLHSELNLSSLELGDSALYFCASSYGGAGEQFFGPGTRLTVL.

The chain recombines TRBV7-8 with TRBJ2-7; TCRdb proposes TRBD2, but this gene call is untestable without DNA. CDR1 is SGHVS and CDR2 is FQNEAQ in the germline V gene. The CDR3 is made up of 17 amino acids. CDR3 sequence reads: CASSLASAGLPEETQYF.

The genes are TRBV6-6 and TRBJ1-2; TCRdb designates TRBD1, a call that cannot be tested without DNA. The CDR3 totals 14 residues. Germline CDR1 and CDR2: MNHNY and SVGAGI (reference sequence). This chain's CDR3 is CASRSDRVIYGYTF.

The J gene is TRBJ2-7, the V gene TRBV3-1; the D call of TRBD2 rests on TCRdb alone, since no DNA is present to check it. This CDR3 has 11 residues. Germline loops: CDR1 LGHDT, CDR2 YNNKEL (reference sequence). The CDR3 protein is CASSQVAEQYF.

The CDR3 protein is CASSVQGATIYNEQFF. The rearrangement uses TRBV27 and TRBJ2-1; TCRdb reports TRBD1, a call that lacks DNA to check it against. The CDR3 has 16 amino acids. Germline V gene sequence: CDR1 MNHEY, CDR2 SMNVEV (reference sequence).

The chain recombines TRBV20-1 with TRBJ2-7. Germline CDR1 is DFQATT and CDR2 is SNEGSKA (reference sequence). The CDR3 is made up of 11 amino acids. This CDR3 is CSARVGDEQYF.

J is TRBJ2-1 and V is TRBV6-5; TCRdb picks TRBD1, but there is no DNA to check that call. The CDR3 contains 15 residues. CDR1 and CDR2 (germline): MNHEY, SVGAGI. This CDR3 reads CDSSTQGRGDNEQFF.

V usage is TRBV2 and J usage is TRBJ2-7. This CDR3 region has 14 residues. Germline V gene lookup returns CDR1 SNHLY and CDR2 FYNNEI. The CDR3 sequence: CASPDREADYEQYF.

J is TRBJ2-7 and V is TRBV29-1; the TCRdb call, TRBD1, lacks DNA for checking. Germline CDR1 reads SQVTM; CDR2 reads ANQGSEA. This CDR3 region has 13 residues. This CDR3 reads CSVTGGLEYEQYF.